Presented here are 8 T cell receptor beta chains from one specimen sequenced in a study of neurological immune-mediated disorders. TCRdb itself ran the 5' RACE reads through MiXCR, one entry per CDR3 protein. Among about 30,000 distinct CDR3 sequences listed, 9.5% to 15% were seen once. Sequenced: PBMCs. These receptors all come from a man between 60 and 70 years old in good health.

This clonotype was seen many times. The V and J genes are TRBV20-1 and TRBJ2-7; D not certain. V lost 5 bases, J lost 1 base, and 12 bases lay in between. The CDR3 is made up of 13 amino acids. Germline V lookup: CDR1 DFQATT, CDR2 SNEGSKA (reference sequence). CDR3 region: CSAAAAYSYEQYF. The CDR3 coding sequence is TGCAGTGCTGCCGCGGCTTATTCCTACGAGCAGTACTTC.

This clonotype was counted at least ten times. The CDR3 reads CATSDHAGRGPSGGYTF. Written as DNA, the CDR3 is TGTGCCACCAGTGATCATGCGGGCAGGGGCCCGTCGGGAGGCTACACCTTC. The chain links TRBV24-1 to TRBJ1-2; maybe TRBD1 (6 bases). Germline V gene data show CDR1 as KGHDR and CDR2 as SFDVKD. The CDR3 has 17 residues. V was pared by 3 bases and J by 8 bases, with 24 bases between.

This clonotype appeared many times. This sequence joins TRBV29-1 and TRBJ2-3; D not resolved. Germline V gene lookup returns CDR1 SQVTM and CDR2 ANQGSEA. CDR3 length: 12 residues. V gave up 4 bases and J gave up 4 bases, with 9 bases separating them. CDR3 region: CSVVRLADTQYF. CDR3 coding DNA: TGCAGCGTTGTGAGGTTGGCAGATACGCAGTATTTT.

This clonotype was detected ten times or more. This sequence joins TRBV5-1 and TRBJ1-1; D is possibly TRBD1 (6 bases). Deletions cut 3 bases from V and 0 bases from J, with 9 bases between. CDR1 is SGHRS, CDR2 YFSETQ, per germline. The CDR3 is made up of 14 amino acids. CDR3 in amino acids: CASSSQGLNTEAFF. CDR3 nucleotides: TGCGCCAGCAGCTCACAGGGCCTGAACACTGAAGCTTTCTTT.

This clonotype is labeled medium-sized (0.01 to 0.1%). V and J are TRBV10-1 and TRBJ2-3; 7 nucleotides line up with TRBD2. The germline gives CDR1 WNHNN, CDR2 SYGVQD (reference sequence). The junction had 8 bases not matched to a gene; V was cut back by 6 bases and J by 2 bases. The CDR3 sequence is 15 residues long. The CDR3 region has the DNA TGCGCCAGCAGCGCCGGGACTACCGACACAGATACGCAGTATTTT. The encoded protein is CASSAGTTDTDTQYF.

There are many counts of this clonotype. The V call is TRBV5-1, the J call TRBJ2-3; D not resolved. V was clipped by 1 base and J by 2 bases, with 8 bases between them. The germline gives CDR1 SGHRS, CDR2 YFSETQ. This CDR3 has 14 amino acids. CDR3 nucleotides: TGCGCCAGCAGCTTGAGCAGAGTCACAGATACGCAGTATTTT. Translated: CASSLSRVTDTQYF.

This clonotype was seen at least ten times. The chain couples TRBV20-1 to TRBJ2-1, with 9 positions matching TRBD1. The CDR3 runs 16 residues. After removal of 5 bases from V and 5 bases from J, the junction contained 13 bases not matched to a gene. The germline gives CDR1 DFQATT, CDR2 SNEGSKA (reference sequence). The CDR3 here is CSAQISGTGFNNEQFF. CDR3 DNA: TGCAGTGCTCAAATATCCGGGACAGGGTTTAACAATGAGCAGTTCTTC.

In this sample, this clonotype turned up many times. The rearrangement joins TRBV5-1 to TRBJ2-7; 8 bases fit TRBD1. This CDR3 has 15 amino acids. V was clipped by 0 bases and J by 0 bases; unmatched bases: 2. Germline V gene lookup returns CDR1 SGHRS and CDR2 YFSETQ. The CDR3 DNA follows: TGCGCCAGCAGCTTGGAGACAGGGGACTCCTACGAGCAGTACTTC. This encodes CASSLETGDSYEQYF.